Below are 25 T cell receptor beta chains sequenced from a single sample in a study of T-cell reconstitution after alpha-beta-depleted transplantation in children. Construction of the TCRbeta library involved unique molecular identifiers. TCRdb analysed the PCR reads with MiXCR anew, one entry per CDR3 protein. This repertoire shows a few hundred thousand distinct CDR3 sequences, roughly 14% found once; its top ten account for 4.3%. The sequenced sample was PBMCs, obtained from the stem cell graft. The source of these receptors is a human donor who donated a stem cell graft to a child with Fanconi anemia.

In regard to this clonotype: Since a much larger clone is just one base distant, this may be a read error. J is TRBJ1-1 and V is TRBV12-3 or TRBV12-4; D gene unclear. The V and J ends lost 9 bases and 1 base respectively, with 6 bases between them. The CDR3 sequence is 11 residues long. The CDR3 DNA sequence: TGTGCCAGTGAAAAGAACACTGAAGCTTTCTTT. Encoded protein: CASEKNTEAFF.

CDR3 DNA: TGTGCCAGCAGTTTCCATATATACACTGAAGCTTTCTTT. Translated, it gives CASSFHIYTEAFF. The rearrangement joins TRBV12-3 or TRBV12-4 to TRBJ1-1; no firm D call. V gave up 3 bases and J gave up 3 bases, with 8 bases separating them. The CDR3 runs to 13 residues.

This clonotype has ten or more counts. The gene calls are TRBV7-8 and TRBJ2-1; D gene uncertain. The CDR3 consists of 16 residues. The ends were cut back, 5 bases at V and 2 bases at J, with 16 bases in the middle. Germline assignment: CDR1 SGHVS and CDR2 FQNEAQ. CDR3 bases: TGTGCCAGCAGCCCCACGTTGGGCATACCCTACAATGAGCAGTTCTTC. This sequence encodes CASSPTLGIPYNEQFF. Full variable domain (outside the CDR3, taken from reference TRBV7-8 and TRBJ2-1): GAGVSQSPRYKVAKRGQDVALRCDPISGHVSLFWYQQALGQGPEFLTYFQNEAQLDKSGLPSDRFFAERPEGSVSTLKIQRTQQEDSAVYLCASSPTLGIPYNEQFFGPGTRLTVL.

This clonotype was observed a handful of times. The V call is TRBV7-3, the J call TRBJ1-1; D is ambiguous. Germline assignment: CDR1 SGHTA and CDR2 FQGTGA. The CDR3 contains 13 residues. V lost 3 bases, J lost 4 bases, and 9 bases lay in between. The CDR3 region has the DNA TGTGCCAGCAGCTTGACGAGTAGCACTGAAGCTTTCTTT. Its translation is CASSLTSSTEAFF.

This clonotype appeared many times. The chain links TRBV11-2 to TRBJ2-3; 8 bases agree with TRBD1. V gave up 5 bases and J gave up 0 bases; unmatched junction bases: 4. Per the germline V gene, CDR1 is SGHAT and CDR2 is FQNNGV. This CDR3 is 15 amino acids long. For the CDR3, the DNA is TGTGCCAGCAGCATAAGGACAGGGAGCACAGATACGCAGTATTTT. As protein: CASSIRTGSTDTQYF. Looking up the rest from reference TRBV11-2 and TRBJ2-3 gives the full variable domain: EAGVAQSPRYKIIEKRQSVAFWCNPISGHATLYWYQQILGQGPKLLIQFQNNGVVDDSQLPKDRFSAERLKGVDSTLKIQPAKLEDSAVYLCASSIRTGSTDTQYFGPGTRLTVL.

This chain uses TRBV21-1 with TRBJ1-3. TRBV21-1 is termed a pseudogene. CDR3 size: 18 residues. DNA for the CDR3: TGTGCCAGCAGCAAAGGTGGAGAACAGCACAGCTCTGGAAACACCATATATTTT. It codes for CASSKGGEQHSSGNTIYF.

The gene calls are TRBV12-3 or TRBV12-4 and TRBJ1-1; a weak D match, TRBD1 (5 bases). The CDR3 consists of 12 residues. Trimming took 6 bases from V and 8 from J, leaving 13 bases between them. In DNA form, the CDR3 reads TGTGCCAGCAGACCTGGGACCGGCGAAGCTTTCTTT. Its protein is CASRPGTGEAFF.

In its sample, this clonotype was seen a few times. The chain employs TRBV14 and TRBJ1-1, with a possible D match to TRBD1 (5 bases). Germline V gene data show CDR1 as SGHDN and CDR2 as FVKESK. The CDR3 is made up of 13 amino acids. Trimming pared 5 bases from V and 1 base from J, leaving 8 bases between. As DNA, the CDR3 is TGTGCCAGCAGCTGGGACGGGAACACTGAAGCTTTCTTT. It specifies CASSWDGNTEAFF.

Ten or more counts support this clonotype. V is TRBV6-2 or TRBV6-3 and J is TRBJ1-5; D not resolved. The CDR3 contains 10 residues. V shed 7 bases and J shed 8 bases, with 6 bases lying between them. Germline CDR1 reads MNHEY; CDR2 reads SVGEGT. In DNA, the CDR3 is TGTGCCAGCACGGTCAAGCCCCAGCATTTT. Encoded protein: CASTVKPQHF.

This clonotype was seen repeatedly, ten times or more. The V call is TRBV28, the J call TRBJ1-5; 8 nucleotides agree with TRBD1. CDR3 length equals 15 residues. V shed 6 bases, J shed 5 bases, and the junction held 9 bases outside the gene matches. CDR1 is MDHEN, CDR2 SYDVKM, per germline. CDR3 protein: CASSPGTGFYQPQHF. CDR3 DNA sequence: TGTGCCAGCAGCCCAGGGACAGGCTTTTATCAGCCCCAGCATTTT.

A few counts support this clonotype. This chain links TRBV20-1 with TRBJ2-1; 10 nucleotides agree with TRBD1. V lost 3 bases, J lost 10 bases, and 9 bases stayed unmatched. The CDR3 runs to 14 residues. Germline-derived CDR1 and CDR2 are DFQATT and SNEGSKA (reference sequence). The CDR3 here is CSARTGTGASEQFF. CDR3 coding DNA: TGCAGTGCTAGGACCGGGACAGGGGCGTCGGAGCAGTTCTTC.

This clonotype was found a few times. The V gene is TRBV20-1, the J gene TRBJ2-5, with TRBD2 matching 7 bases. Per the germline V gene, CDR1 is DFQATT and CDR2 is SNEGSKA (reference sequence). This CDR3 region has 15 residues. V was clipped by 3 bases and J by 1 base; unmatched bases: 8. DNA for the CDR3: TGCAGTGCTAGGGGGGAAGCGGGGTCCCAAGAGACCCAGTACTTC. Protein: CSARGEAGSQETQYF.

The chain combines TRBV9 with TRBJ2-7, with D tentatively TRBD1 (6 bases). From germline, CDR1 is SGDLS and CDR2 YYNGEE. V gave up 0 bases and J gave up 3 bases, with 19 bases separating them. The CDR3 contains 17 residues. CDR3 in amino acids: CASSVAPSGQGYYEQYF. The CDR3 nucleotides read TGTGCCAGCAGCGTAGCCCCCAGCGGCCAGGGGTACTACGAGCAGTACTTC.

The table lists this clonotype with a few counts. The chain uses TRBV6-2 or TRBV6-3 and TRBJ2-2, with unresolved D. There are 13 residues in the CDR3. V dropped 4 bases and J dropped 4 bases, with 7 bases sitting between them. CDR1 and CDR2 (germline): MNHEY, SVGEGT. Written as DNA, the CDR3 is TGTGCCAGCAGTTCCGACCGCACCGGGGAGCTGTTTTTT. Its translation: CASSSDRTGELFF.

This clonotype was observed a handful of times. The chain joins TRBV12-3 or TRBV12-4 to TRBJ1-1; D unresolved. Trimming cost V 6 bases and J 8 bases, with 16 bases left between them. The length of the CDR3 is 13 residues. CDR3 sequence (DNA): TGTGCCAGCAGGCCATCGGAGGAGGGAGAAGCTTTCTTT. Translated: CASRPSEEGEAFF.

This clonotype was counted a few times. The rearrangement uses TRBV20-1 and TRBJ1-5; the D is unclear. V was pared by 0 bases and J by 4 bases, with 16 bases between. The CDR3 spans 16 residues. The V gene's germline CDR1 is DFQATT and CDR2 SNEGSKA (reference sequence). The CDR3 loop is CSAREEAAKPNQPQHF. The CDR3 DNA reads as TGCAGTGCTAGAGAAGAGGCAGCTAAGCCAAATCAGCCCCAGCATTTT.

The chain carries TRBV20-1 and TRBJ1-5, with D possibly matching TRBD1 (6 bases). The V end was cut by 5 bases, the J end by 2 bases, with 19 bases between. The CDR3 covers 16 residues. The germline V gene has CDR1 DFQATT and CDR2 SNEGSKA (reference sequence). The CDR3 reads CSAVEGPGGGNQPQHF. The CDR3 DNA reads TGCAGTGCTGTTGAGGGACCCGGGGGCGGCAATCAGCCCCAGCATTTT.

V and J are TRBV15 and TRBJ2-1; unclear D gene. CDR1 and CDR2 (germline): LNHNV, YYDKDF (reference sequence). This CDR3 has 14 residues. Trimming cost V 4 bases and J 8 bases, with 15 bases left between them. The CDR3 loop is CATSTLSQDHEQFF. The CDR3 nucleotides read TGTGCCACCAGCACCCTAAGCCAGGACCATGAGCAGTTCTTC.

In DNA, the CDR3 is TGTGCCAGCTCACTTTCAACGCCGGGACAGGCTTTTGGCTACACCTTC. This translates into CASSLSTPGQAFGYTF. The rearrangement joins TRBV18 to TRBJ1-2; 8 bases align to TRBD1. The germline V gene encodes CDR1 KGHSH and CDR2 LQKENI. Trimming removed 4 bases from V and 7 bases from J; junction bases left unmatched: 14. The CDR3 spans 16 residues.

This clonotype appeared many times. This chain links TRBV12-3 or TRBV12-4 with TRBJ2-5; D not resolved. This CDR3 is 15 amino acids long. V lost 6 bases, J lost 2 bases, and 16 bases lay in between. The CDR3 DNA is TGTGCCAGCAGCACTGAAGATGGGTCACAAGAGACCCAGTACTTC. Protein product: CASSTEDGSQETQYF.

The CDR3 protein is CASSLEALLNYGYTF. In DNA form, the CDR3 reads TGTGCCAGCAGCTTAGAGGCACTCCTTAACTATGGCTACACCTTC. The gene calls are TRBV11-2 and TRBJ1-2, with D unresolved. CDR3 length: 15 amino acids. Germline V lookup: CDR1 SGHAT, CDR2 FQNNGV. Trimming cost V 0 bases and J 1 base, with 9 bases left between them.

This clonotype occurred a few times. The V gene is TRBV2, the J gene TRBJ1-6, with no clear D. V dropped 2 bases and J dropped 8 bases, with 13 bases sitting between them. The CDR3 is 15 amino acids. From germline, CDR1 is SNHLY and CDR2 FYNNEI. CDR3 protein: CASSESETQYSPLHF. As DNA, the CDR3 is TGTGCCAGCAGTGAATCCGAGACACAGTATTCACCCCTCCACTTT.

J is TRBJ1-1 and V is TRBV20-1, with TRBD1 identical over 7 bases. V dropped 6 bases and J dropped 4; count of bases not matched to a gene: 8. Germline V gives CDR1 DFQATT, CDR2 SNEGSKA (reference sequence). The CDR3 totals 13 residues. The CDR3 loop is CSAGPGGRTEAFF. CDR3 bases: TGCAGTGCCGGACCAGGGGGTCGCACTGAAGCTTTCTTT.

This clonotype has a handful of counts. The rearrangement links TRBV7-9 to TRBJ2-6, with D tentatively TRBD2 (6 bases). This CDR3 is 16 amino acids long. Trimming left V 1 base short and J 4 bases short, with 11 bases between. Germline V gene sequence: CDR1 SEHNR, CDR2 FQNEAQ (reference sequence). CDR3 in amino acids: CASSLGGGEGANVLTF. CDR3 DNA sequence: TGTGCCAGCAGCTTAGGAGGAGGGGAAGGGGCCAACGTCCTGACTTTC. Filled out from reference TRBV7-9 and TRBJ2-6, the complete variable domain reads DTGVSQNPRHKITKRGQNVTFRCDPISEHNRLYWYRQTLGQGPEFLTYFQNEAQLEKSRLLSDRFSAERPKGSFSTLEIQRTEQGDSAMYLCASSLGGGEGANVLTFGAGSRLTVL.

This clonotype was recorded at least ten times. The chain has TRBV12-3 or TRBV12-4 and TRBJ2-6; maybe TRBD2 (6 bases). V was pared by 6 bases and J by 0 bases, with 18 bases between. The CDR3 is 18 amino acids. CDR3 amino acids: CASSSGVGLSSGANVLTF. CDR3 sequence (DNA): TGTGCCAGCAGCTCCGGGGTGGGACTCAGCTCTGGGGCCAACGTCCTGACTTTC.